The present TCR beta chain was sequenced within a study of lymphopenia after photon versus proton radiotherapy (dated by TCRdb to the late 2010s). About the study as a whole: Photon and proton radiation therapy were compared by the study for their immunological effects in patients with gastrointestinal tumors who developed high-grade lymphopenia. The cohort included 20 to 25 patients with gastrointestinal tumors who developed lymphopenia after receiving either photon or proton therapy. The goal of the study was to characterize the differences between the two radiation modalities in how they affect the immune system. The paper's findings and limits, for the study overall: Across the cohort, among patients who died, a greater drop in TCR diversity after the nadir was inversely correlated with overall survival time. After the lymphocyte count nadir, oligoclonal expansion, especially of CD8+ Temra cells, was observed in photon-treated repertoires, and the drop in diversity was driven by this expansion. During treatment, patients who received proton therapy stayed relatively stable, whereas patients who received photon therapy lost naive T cells and TCR diversity and gained effector/memory populations. The survival association was examined only in patients who died, and the authors described better survival with proton therapy as a possibility, not as a demonstrated result.

Library method: the immunoSEQ multiplex PCR assay. Deep sequencing of rearranged TCR beta loci, alongside multiparametric flow cytometry, was used to profile T cell repertoires. TCRdb's version of the immuneACCESS table is confined to in-frame rearrangements and falls short of the full clone set. An unresolved V gene accounts for under half of the shortfall where checked; the remainder is of unknown origin. The sample records approximately 70,000 clones, about 90% of which are singletons. The ten largest clones represent 10% to 15% of the sample. Comments on this clone: Its antigen is currently not known. The sample holds no much larger clone one base away, and base qualities are not on file.

This sequence was found in an elderly man with esophageal cancer. The source was peripheral blood, collected from a patient treated with proton-based radiotherapy.

CDR3 loop: CASSGEVDTEAFF. The nucleotide sequence reads as follows: TGTGCCAGCAGCGGAGAGGTCGACACTGAAGCTTTCTTT. The V and J segments used are TRBV9 and TRBJ1-1, with no reliable assignment of the D segment. From the germline V gene, CDR1 is SGDLS and CDR2 is YYNGEE. Taken from cysteine to phenylalanine, the CDR3 has 13 residues. Of the read, only the CDR3 DNA is kept; its 39 bases are in frame from base 1. The trim is 3 bases for V and 3 bases for J, with a gap of 9 bases between the germline ends. Beyond the CDR3, the reference TRBV9 and TRBJ1-1 genes provide the residues; the full variable domain reads: DSGVTQTPKHLITATGQRVTLRCSPRSGDLSVYWYQQSLDQGLQFLIQYYNGEERAKGNILERFSAQQFPDLHSELNLSSLELGDSALYFCASSGEVDTEAFFGQGTRLTVV.